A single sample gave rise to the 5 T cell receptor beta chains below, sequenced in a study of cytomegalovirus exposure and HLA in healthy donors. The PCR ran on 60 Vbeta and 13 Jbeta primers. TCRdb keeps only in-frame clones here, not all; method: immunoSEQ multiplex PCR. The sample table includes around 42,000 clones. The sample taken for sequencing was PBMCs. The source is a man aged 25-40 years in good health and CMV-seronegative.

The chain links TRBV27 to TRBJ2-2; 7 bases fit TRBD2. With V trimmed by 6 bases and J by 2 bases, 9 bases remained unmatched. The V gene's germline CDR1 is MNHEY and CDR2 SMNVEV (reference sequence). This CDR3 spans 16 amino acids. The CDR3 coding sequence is TGTGCCAGCAGAAGTTTTAGGGAGGGCAACACCGGGGAGCTGTTTTTT. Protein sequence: CASRSFREGNTGELFF.

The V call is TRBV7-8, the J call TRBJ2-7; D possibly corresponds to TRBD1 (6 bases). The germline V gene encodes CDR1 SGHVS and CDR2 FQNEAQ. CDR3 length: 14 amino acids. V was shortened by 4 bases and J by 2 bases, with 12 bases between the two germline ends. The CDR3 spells CASSSYGQPYEQYF. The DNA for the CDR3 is TGTGCCAGCAGCTCCTATGGACAGCCCTACGAGCAGTACTTC. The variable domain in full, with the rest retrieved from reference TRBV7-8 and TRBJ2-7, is GAGVSQSPRYKVAKRGQDVALRCDPISGHVSLFWYQQALGQGPEFLTYFQNEAQLDKSGLPSDRFFAERPEGSVSTLKIQRTQQEDSAVYLCASSSYGQPYEQYFGPGTRLTVT.

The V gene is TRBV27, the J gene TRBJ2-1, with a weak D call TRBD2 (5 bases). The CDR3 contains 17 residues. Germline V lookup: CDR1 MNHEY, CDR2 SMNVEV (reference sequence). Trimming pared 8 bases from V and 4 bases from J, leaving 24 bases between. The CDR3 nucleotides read TGTGCCAGCGGACTCCGTGGTAGCGCATATTTATACAATGAGCAGTTCTTC. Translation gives CASGLRGSAYLYNEQFF.

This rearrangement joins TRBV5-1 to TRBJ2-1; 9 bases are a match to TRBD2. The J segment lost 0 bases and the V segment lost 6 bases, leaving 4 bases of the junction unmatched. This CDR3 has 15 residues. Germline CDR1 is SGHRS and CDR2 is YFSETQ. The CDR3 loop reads CASMGSGSSYNEQFF. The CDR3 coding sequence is TGCGCCAGCATGGGTAGCGGGAGCTCCTACAATGAGCAGTTCTTC.

CDR3 in DNA: TGTGCCAGCAGTGAGGCGGGTAACTATGGCTACACCTTC. This gives the protein CASSEAGNYGYTF. This chain joins TRBV2 and TRBJ1-2; D gene uncertain. The CDR3 is 13 amino acids. The V end was cut by 3 bases, the J end by 1 base, with 6 bases between. Germline-derived CDR1 and CDR2 are SNHLY and FYNNEI.